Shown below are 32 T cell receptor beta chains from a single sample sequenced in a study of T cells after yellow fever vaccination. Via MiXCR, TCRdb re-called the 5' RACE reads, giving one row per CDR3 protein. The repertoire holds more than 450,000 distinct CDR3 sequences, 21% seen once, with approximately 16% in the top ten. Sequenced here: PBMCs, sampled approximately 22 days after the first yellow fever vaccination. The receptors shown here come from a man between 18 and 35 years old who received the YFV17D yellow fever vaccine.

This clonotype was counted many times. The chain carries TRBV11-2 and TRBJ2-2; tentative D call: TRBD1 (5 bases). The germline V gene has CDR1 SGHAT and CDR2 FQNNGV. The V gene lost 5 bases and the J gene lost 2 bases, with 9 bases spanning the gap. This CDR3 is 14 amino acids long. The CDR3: CASSPDSNTGELFF. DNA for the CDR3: TGTGCCAGCAGCCCCGACAGTAACACCGGGGAGCTGTTTTTT.

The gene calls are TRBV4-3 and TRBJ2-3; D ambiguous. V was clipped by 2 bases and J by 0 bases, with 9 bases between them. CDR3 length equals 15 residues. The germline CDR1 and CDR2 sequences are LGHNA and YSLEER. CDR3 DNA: TGCGCCAGCAGCCAAACGGTTGGCAGCACAGATACGCAGTATTTT. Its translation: CASSQTVGSTDTQYF.

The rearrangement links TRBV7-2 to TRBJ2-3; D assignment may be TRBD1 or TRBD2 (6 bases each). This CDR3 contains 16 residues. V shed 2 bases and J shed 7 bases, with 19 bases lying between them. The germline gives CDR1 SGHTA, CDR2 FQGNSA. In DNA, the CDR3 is TGTGCCAGCAGCTTATCGGGGGCCTCAGTTCAGTATACGCAGTATTTT. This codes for CASSLSGASVQYTQYF.

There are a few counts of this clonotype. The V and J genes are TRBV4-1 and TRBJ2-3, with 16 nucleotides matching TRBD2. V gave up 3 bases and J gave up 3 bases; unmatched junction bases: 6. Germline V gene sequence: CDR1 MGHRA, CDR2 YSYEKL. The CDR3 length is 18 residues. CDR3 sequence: CASSHGTSGGASTDTQYF. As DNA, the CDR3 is TGCGCCAGCAGCCATGGGACTAGCGGGGGGGCCTCTACAGATACGCAGTATTTT.

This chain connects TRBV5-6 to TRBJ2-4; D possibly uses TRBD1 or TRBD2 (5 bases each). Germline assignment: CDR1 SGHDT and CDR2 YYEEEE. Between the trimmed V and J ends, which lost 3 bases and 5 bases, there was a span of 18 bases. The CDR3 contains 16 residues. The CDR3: CASSWGWSPKENIQYF. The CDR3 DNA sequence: TGTGCCAGCAGCTGGGGGTGGTCACCCAAGGAAAACATTCAGTACTTC.

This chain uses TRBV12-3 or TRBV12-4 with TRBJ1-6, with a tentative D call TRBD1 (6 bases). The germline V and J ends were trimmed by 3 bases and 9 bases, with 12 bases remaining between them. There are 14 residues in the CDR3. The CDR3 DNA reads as TGTGCCAGCAGTTTCGAGGGGGTTGGTTCACCCCTCCACTTT. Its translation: CASSFEGVGSPLHF.

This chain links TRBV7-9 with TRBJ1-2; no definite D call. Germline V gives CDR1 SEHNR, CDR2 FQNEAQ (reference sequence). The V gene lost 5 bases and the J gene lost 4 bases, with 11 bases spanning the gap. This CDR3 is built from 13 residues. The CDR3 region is CASSPGVPYGYTF. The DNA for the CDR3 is TGTGCCAGCAGCCCCGGAGTTCCCTATGGCTACACCTTC.

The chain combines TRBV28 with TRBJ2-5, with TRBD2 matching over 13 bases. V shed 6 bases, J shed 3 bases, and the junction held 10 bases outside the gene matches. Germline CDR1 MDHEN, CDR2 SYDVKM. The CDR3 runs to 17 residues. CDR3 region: CASRNPPGLAGEETQYF. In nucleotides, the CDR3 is TGTGCCAGCAGAAACCCGCCCGGACTAGCGGGGGAAGAGACCCAGTACTTC.

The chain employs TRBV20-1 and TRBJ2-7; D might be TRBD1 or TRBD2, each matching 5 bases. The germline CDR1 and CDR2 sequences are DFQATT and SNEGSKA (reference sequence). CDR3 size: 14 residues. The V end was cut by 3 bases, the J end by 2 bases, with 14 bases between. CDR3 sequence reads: CSARPGTGTYEQYF. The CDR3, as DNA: TGCAGTGCTAGGCCCGGGACGGGGACCTACGAGCAGTACTTC.

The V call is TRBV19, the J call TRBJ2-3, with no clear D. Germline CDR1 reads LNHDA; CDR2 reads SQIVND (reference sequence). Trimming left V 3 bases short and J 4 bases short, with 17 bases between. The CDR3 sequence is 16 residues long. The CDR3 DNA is TGTGCCAGTAGTATTCGGCTCCCCCCCTCGCCAGATACGCAGTATTTT. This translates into CASSIRLPPSPDTQYF. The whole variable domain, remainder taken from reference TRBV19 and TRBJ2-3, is DGGITQSPKYLFRKEGQNVTLSCEQNLNHDAMYWYRQDPGQGLRLIYYSQIVNDFQKGDIAEGYSVSREKKESFPLTVTSAQKNPTAFYLCASSIRLPPSPDTQYFGPGTRLTVL.

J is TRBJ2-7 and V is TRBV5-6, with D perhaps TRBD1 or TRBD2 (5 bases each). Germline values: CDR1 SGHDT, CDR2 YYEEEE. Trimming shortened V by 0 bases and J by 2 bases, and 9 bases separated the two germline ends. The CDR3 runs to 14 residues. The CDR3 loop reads CASSLGGDTYEQYF. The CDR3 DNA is TGTGCCAGCAGCTTGGGAGGGGATACCTACGAGCAGTACTTC.

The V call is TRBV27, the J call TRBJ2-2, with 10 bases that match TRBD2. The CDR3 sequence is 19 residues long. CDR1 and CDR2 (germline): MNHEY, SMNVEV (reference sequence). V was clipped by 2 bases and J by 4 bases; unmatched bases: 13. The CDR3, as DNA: TGTGCCAGCAGTTTAAGGCGCAGGGGGCTAGCGGGGGTCACCGGGGAGCTGTTTTTT. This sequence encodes CASSLRRRGLAGVTGELFF.

CDR3: CSARRQGLIHNEQFF. DNA of the CDR3: TGCAGTGCTAGAAGGCAGGGACTAATCCACAATGAGCAGTTCTTC. The V and J genes are TRBV20-1 and TRBJ2-1; 7 nucleotides align to TRBD2. This CDR3 region has 15 residues. Germline CDR1 is DFQATT and CDR2 is SNEGSKA (reference sequence). Trimming at V came to 2 bases and at J to 5 bases, leaving 9 bases not matched to a gene.

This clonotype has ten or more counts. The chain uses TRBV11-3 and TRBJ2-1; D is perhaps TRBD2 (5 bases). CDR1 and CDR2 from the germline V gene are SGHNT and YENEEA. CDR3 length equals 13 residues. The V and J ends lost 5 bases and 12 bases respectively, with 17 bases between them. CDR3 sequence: CASSPREGNRQFF. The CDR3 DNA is TGTGCCAGCAGCCCCCGGGAAGGCAATAGGCAGTTCTTC.

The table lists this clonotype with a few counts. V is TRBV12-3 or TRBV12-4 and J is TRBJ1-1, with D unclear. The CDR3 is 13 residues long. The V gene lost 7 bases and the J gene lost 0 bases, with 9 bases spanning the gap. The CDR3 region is CASNKPLNTEAFF. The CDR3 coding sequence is TGTGCCAGCAATAAGCCACTGAACACTGAAGCTTTCTTT.

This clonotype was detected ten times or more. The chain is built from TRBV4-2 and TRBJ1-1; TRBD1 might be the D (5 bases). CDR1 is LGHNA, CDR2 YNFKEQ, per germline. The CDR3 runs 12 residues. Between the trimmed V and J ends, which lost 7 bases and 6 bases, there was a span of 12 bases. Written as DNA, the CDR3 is TGTGCCAGCACCGACTGGGGGGCTGAAGCTTTCTTT. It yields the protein CASTDWGAEAFF.

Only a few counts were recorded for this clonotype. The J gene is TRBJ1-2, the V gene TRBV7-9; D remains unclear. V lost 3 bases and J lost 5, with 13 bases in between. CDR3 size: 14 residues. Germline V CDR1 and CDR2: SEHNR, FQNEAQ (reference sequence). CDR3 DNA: TGTGCCAGCAGCTTCGAGGGCCCAGCATATGGCTACACCTTC. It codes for CASSFEGPAYGYTF.

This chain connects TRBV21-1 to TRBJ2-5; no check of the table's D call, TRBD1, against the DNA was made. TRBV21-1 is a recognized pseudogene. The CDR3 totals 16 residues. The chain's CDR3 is CASSKAGRGYQETQYF. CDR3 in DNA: TGTGCCAGCAGCAAAGCTGGCAGGGGGTACCAAGAGACCCAGTACTTC.

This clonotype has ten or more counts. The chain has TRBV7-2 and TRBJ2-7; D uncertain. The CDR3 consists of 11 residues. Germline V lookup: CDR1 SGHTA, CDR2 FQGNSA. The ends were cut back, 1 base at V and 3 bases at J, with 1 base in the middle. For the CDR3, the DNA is TGTGCCAGCAGCTTAGTCTACGAGCAGTACTTC. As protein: CASSLVYEQYF. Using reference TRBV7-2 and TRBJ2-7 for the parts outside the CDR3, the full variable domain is GAGVSQSPSNKVTEKGKDVELRCDPISGHTALYWYRQSLGQGLEFLIYFQGNSAPDKSGLPSDRFSAERTGGSVSTLTIQRTQQEDSAVYLCASSLVYEQYFGPGTRLTVT.

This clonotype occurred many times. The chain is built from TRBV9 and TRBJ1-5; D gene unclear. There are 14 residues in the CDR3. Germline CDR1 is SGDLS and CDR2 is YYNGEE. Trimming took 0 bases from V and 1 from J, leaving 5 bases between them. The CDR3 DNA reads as TGTGCCAGCAGCGTAGCCGGGAGCAATCAGCCCCAGCATTTT. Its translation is CASSVAGSNQPQHF.

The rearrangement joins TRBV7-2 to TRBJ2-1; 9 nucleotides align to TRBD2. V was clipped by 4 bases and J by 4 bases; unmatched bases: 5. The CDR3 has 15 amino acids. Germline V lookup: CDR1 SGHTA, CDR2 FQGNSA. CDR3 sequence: CASSYAGGKYNEQFF. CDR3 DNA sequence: TGTGCCAGCAGCTACGCGGGGGGGAAATACAATGAGCAGTTCTTC.

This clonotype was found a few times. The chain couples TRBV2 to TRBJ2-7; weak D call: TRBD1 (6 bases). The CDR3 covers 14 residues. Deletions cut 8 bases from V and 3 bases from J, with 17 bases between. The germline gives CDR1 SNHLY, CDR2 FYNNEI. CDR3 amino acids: CASWELGQIYEQYF. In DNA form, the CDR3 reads TGTGCCAGCTGGGAACTGGGACAAATCTACGAGCAGTACTTC.

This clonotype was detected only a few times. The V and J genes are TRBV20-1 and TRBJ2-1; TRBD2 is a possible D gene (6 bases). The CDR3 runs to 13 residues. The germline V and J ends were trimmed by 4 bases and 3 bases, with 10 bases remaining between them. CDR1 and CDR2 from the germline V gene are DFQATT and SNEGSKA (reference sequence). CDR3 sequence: CSAKAGLYNEQFF. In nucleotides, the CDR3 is TGCAGTGCTAAGGCGGGGCTCTACAATGAGCAGTTCTTC.

CDR3: CASSSYLETQYF. The CDR3 DNA follows: TGTGCCAGCAGTTCATACCTGGAGACCCAGTACTTC. The genes are TRBV6-5 and TRBJ2-5; no clear D gene. This CDR3 has 12 residues. The germline V and J ends were trimmed by 4 bases and 5 bases, with 8 bases remaining between them. Germline values: CDR1 MNHEY, CDR2 SVGAGI.

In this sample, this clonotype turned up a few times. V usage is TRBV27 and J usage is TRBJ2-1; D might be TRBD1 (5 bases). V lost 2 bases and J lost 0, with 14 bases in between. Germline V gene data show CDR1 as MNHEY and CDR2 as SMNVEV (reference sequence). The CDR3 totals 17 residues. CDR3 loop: CASSLLPDMSSYNEQFF. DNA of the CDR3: TGTGCCAGCAGTTTACTTCCGGACATGTCCTCCTACAATGAGCAGTTCTTC.

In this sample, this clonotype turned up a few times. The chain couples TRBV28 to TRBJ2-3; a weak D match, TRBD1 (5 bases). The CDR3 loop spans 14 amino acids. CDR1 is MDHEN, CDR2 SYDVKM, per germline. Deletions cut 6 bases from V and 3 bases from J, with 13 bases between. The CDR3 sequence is CASRSPQGTDTQYF. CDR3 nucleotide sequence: TGTGCCAGCAGGTCCCCCCAGGGAACAGATACGCAGTATTTT.

The CDR3 bases are TGTGCCAGCAGCTTAGGGAGGCTAGATGGAAACACCATATATTTT. Amino acids: CASSLGRLDGNTIYF. The chain couples TRBV7-9 to TRBJ1-3; no definite D call. Trimming cost V 1 base and J 3 bases, with 10 bases left between them. The germline CDR1 and CDR2 sequences are SEHNR and FQNEAQ (reference sequence). CDR3 length: 15 amino acids.

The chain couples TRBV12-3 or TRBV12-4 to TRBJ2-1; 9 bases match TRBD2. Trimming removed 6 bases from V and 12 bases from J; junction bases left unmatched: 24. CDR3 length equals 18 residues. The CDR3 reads CASSPPRRGGGLTMGQFF. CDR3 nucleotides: TGTGCCAGCAGCCCCCCACGTCGCGGGGGGGGACTTACAATGGGGCAGTTCTTC.

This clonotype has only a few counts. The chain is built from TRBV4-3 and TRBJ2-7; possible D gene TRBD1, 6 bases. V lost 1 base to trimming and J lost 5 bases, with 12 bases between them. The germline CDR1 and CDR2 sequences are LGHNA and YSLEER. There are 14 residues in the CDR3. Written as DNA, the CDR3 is TGCGCCAGCAGCCAAGTTTCAGGGGCGAACGAGCAGTACTTC. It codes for CASSQVSGANEQYF.

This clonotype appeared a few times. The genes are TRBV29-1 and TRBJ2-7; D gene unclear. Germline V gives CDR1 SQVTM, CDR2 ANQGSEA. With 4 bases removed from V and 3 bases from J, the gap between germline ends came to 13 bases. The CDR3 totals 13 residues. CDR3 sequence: CSVADLPLYEQYF. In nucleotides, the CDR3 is TGCAGCGTTGCCGATCTACCCCTCTACGAGCAGTACTTC.

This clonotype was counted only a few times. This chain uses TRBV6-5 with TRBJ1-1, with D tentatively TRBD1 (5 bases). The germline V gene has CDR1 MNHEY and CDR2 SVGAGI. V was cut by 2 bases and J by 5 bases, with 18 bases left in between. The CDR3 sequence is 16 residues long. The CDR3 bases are TGTGCCAGCAGTTACCGGGGGGGGGTAGGTGCTACTGAAGCTTTCTTT. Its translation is CASSYRGGVGATEAFF.

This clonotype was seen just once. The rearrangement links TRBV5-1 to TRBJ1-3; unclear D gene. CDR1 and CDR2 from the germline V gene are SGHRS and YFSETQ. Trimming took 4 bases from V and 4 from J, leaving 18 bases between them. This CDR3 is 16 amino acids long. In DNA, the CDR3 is TGCGCCAGCAGCCGATCGGGAAACCAAGGAGGAAACACCATATATTTT. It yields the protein CASSRSGNQGGNTIYF.